The T cell receptor (beta chain) under discussion was sequenced for a study of technical replicates of blood from a handful of donors. Assay used: immunoSEQ multiplex PCR; TCRdb lists only in-frame clones, some missing. This table has 65,000 to 85,000 clones, about 92% appearing once. Germline V lookup: CDR1 MNHEY, CDR2 SVGAGI. The CDR3 contains 14 residues. After removal of 11 bases from V and 6 bases from J, the junction contained 15 bases not matched to a gene. The specimen was T cells isolated from PBMCs. The rearrangement uses TRBV6-5 and TRBJ2-7; 8 bases are shared with TRBD1. The receptor's source is a human donor in good health. The CDR3 loop is CAARSGQDLGEQYF. The CDR3 DNA reads as TGTGCCGCCCGTTCGGGACAGGACTTAGGCGAGCAGTACTTC.